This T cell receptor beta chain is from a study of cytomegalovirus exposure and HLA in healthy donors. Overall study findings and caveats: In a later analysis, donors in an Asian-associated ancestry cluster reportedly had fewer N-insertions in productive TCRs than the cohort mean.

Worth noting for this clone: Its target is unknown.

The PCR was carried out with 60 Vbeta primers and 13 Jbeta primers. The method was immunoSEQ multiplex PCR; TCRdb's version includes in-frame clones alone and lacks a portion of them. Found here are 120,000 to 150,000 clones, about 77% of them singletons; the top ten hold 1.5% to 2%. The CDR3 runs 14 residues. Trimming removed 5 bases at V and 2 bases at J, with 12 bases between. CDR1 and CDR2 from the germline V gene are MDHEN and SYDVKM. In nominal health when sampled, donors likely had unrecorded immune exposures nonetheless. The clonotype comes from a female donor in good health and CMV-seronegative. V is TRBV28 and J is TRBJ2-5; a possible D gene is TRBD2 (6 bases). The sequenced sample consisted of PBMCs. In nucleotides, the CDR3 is TGTGCCAGCAGTACGGGGGATAAACAAGAGACCCAGTACTTC. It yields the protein CASSTGDKQETQYF.